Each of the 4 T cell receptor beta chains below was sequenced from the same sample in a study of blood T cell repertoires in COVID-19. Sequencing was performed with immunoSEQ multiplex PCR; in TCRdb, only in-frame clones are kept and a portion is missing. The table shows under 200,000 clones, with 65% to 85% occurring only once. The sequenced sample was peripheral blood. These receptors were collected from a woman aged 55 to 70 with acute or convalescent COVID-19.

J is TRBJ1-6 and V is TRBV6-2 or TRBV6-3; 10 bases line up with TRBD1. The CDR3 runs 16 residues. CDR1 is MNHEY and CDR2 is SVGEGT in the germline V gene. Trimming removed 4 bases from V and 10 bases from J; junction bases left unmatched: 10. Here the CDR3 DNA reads TGTGCCAGCAGTTCTCCCTTGACAGGGGGCCGATCACCCCTCCACTTT. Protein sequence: CASSSPLTGGRSPLHF.

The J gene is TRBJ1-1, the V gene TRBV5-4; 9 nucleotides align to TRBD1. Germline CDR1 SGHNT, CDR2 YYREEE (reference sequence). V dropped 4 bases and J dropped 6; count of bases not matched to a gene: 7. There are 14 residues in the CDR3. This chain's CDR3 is CASSIGQGRPEAFF. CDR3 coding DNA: TGTGCCAGCAGCATCGGACAGGGGAGGCCTGAAGCTTTCTTT.

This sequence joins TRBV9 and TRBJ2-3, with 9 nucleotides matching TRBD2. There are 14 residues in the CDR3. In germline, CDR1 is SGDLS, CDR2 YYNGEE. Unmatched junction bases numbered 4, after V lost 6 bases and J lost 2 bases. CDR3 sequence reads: CASNRGGVTDTQYF. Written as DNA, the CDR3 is TGTGCCAGCAATCGCGGGGGGGTCACAGATACGCAGTATTTT.

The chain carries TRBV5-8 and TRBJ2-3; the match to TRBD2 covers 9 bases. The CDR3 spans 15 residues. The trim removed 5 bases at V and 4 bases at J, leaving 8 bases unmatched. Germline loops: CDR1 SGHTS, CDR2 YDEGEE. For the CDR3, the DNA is TGTGCCAGCAGTTTACTTGCGGGGGGGCCAGATACGCAGTATTTT. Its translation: CASSLLAGGPDTQYF.